This T cell receptor (beta chain) was identified during a study of T cell responses to AZD1222 COVID-19 vaccine. Study-wide context: Investigators merged groups given second doses at roughly 4 or roughly 12 weeks.

The repertoire was sequenced with immunoSEQ multiplex PCR; TCRdb's copy has only in-frame clones and lacks some. The sample includes under 200,000 clones, about 93% of them seen just once. The sequencing used peripheral blood, collected on day 0 of AZD1222 vaccination. This clonotype was obtained from an adult in good health.

CDR3 bases: TGTGCCAGCAGCCGTGTACGGTCGGAGCTGTTTTTT. Its translation is CASSRVRSELFF. The V and J genes are TRBV3-1 (or the pseudogene TRBV3-2) and TRBJ2-2; D not certain. This CDR3 has 12 residues. CDR1 is LGHDT and CDR2 is YNNKEL in the germline V gene (reference sequence). Trimming stripped 4 bases from V and 10 bases from J, with 10 bases between.